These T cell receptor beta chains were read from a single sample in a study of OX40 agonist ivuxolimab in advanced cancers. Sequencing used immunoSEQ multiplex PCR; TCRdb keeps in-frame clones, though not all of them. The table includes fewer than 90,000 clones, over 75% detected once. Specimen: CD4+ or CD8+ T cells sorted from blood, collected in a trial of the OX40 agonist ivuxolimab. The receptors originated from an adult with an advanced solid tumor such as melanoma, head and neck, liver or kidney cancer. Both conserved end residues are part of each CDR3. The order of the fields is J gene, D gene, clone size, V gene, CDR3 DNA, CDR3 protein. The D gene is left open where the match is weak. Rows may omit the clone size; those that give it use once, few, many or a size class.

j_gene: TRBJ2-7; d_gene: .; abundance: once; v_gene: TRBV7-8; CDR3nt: TGTGCCAGCCGAGGGGTGGACTACGAGCAGTACTTC; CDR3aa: CASRGVDYEQYF
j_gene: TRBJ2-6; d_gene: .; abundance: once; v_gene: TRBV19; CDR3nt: TGTGCCAGTAGTTTACCCCGTCGGGAGACCGGAGGGGCCAACGTCCTGACTTTC; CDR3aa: CASSLPRRETGGANVLTF
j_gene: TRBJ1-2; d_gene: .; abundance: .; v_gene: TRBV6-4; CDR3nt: TGTGCCAGCAGGCGAGAGCAGGGAGGCAACTATGGCTACACCTTC; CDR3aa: CASRREQGGNYGYTF
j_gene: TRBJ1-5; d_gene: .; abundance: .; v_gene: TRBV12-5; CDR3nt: TGTGCTAGTGGCTCCGACCGGGCAGGGAGGAGGTCCAATAGCAATCAGCCCCAGCATTTT; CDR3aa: CASGSDRAGRRSNSNQPQHF
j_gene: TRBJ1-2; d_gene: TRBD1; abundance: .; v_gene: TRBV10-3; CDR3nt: TGTGCCACTGCAGGGGGTGGGTATGGCTACACCTTC; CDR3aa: CATAGGGYGYTF
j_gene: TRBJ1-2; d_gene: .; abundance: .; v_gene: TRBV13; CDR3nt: TGTGCCAGCAGCCGAGCTGGGGCTTACTATGGCTACACCTTC; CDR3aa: CASSRAGAYYGYTF
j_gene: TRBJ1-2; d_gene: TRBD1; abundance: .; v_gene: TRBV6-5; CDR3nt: TGTGCCAGCAGTCTCATTGGAGCAGGGGGCTATGGCTACACCTTC; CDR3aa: CASSLIGAGGYGYTF
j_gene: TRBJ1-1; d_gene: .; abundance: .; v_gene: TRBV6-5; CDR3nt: TGTGCCAGCAGTGAGACAGGTGGGCAATCGGCTTTCTTT; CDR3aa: CASSETGGQSAFF
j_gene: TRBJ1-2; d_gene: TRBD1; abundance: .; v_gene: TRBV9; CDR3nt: TGTGCCAGCAGCGTAACAGGGGGGGACTCCGCCTATGGCTACACCTTC; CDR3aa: CASSVTGGDSAYGYTF
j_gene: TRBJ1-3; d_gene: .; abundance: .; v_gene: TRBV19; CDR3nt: TGTGCCAGTAGGATCCCAAGAGGGGCAGGTAGAAACACCATATATTTT; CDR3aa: CASRIPRGAGRNTIYF
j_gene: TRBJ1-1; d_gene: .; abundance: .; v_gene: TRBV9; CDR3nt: TGTGCCAGCAGCCCGCGGGGGAATCAATACACTGAAGCTTTCTTT; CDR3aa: CASSPRGNQYTEAFF
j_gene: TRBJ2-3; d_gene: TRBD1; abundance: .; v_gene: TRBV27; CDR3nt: TGTGCCAGCAAGGGGACAGGGGGATTCGATACGCAGTATTTT; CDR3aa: CASKGTGGFDTQYF
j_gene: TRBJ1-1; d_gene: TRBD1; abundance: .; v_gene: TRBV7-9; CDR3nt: TGTGCCAGCAGCCCCCGGGGGACAGACTTCACTGAAGCTTTCTTT; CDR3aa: CASSPRGTDFTEAFF